These 9 T cell receptor beta chains were sequenced from one sample in a study of T-cell reconstitution after alpha-beta-depleted transplantation in children. A TCRbeta library incorporating unique molecular identifiers was prepared. TCRdb recomputed calls from the PCR reads with MiXCR, one row per CDR3 protein. The profile covers about 1,000,000 distinct CDR3 sequences, with 25% to 30% appearing a single time and approximately 30% taken by the ten largest. The specimen was PBMCs, mostly from graft donor cells, collected 360 days after TCRalphabeta/CD19-depleted stem cell transplant. The receptors shown here come from a boy under two years old who had a stem cell transplant for SCID, so the T cells may come from the graft donor.

The chain is built from TRBV27 and TRBJ2-5, with 9 positions matching TRBD2. The junction had 4 bases not matched to a gene; V was cut back by 3 bases and J by 2 bases. The CDR3 runs 15 residues. Per the germline V gene, CDR1 is MNHEY and CDR2 is SMNVEV (reference sequence). The CDR3 DNA follows: TGTGCCAGCAGTTTCGCGGGGGGGCCTCAAGAGACCCAGTACTTC. The encoded protein is CASSFAGGPQETQYF.

The chain recombines TRBV6-1 with TRBJ1-2; TRBD1 is a possible D gene (5 bases). CDR3 length: 15 residues. Trimming removed 4 bases at V and 8 bases at J, with 20 bases between. Germline V gene lookup returns CDR1 MNHNS and CDR2 SASEGT. The DNA of the CDR3 is TGTGCCAGCAGTGGGGACCGATCGAGTCTCGGGGGCTACACCTTC. Its translation: CASSGDRSSLGGYTF.

The rearrangement links TRBV10-3 to TRBJ2-1; TRBD2 aligns across 12 bases. Germline V gives CDR1 ENHRY, CDR2 SYGVKD. With V trimmed by 8 bases and J by 2 bases, 7 bases remained unmatched. The CDR3 has 16 residues. CDR3 nucleotide sequence: TGTGCCATCGCCCTAGCGGGGGGGGACGCCTACAATGAGCAGTTCTTC. The encoded protein is CAIALAGGDAYNEQFF.

This clonotype was detected a few times. V is TRBV3-1 and J is TRBJ2-1, with D maybe TRBD2 (5 bases). CDR1 and CDR2 from the germline V gene are LGHDT and YNNKEL (reference sequence). Trimming left V 4 bases short and J 8 bases short, with 18 bases between. This CDR3 has 15 amino acids. CDR3 in amino acids: CASSLRTAPLDEQFF. The DNA of the CDR3 is TGTGCCAGCAGCCTGCGGACTGCCCCCCTGGATGAGCAGTTCTTC.

This chain joins TRBV2 and TRBJ1-1; TRBD1 might be the D (5 bases). The CDR3 length is 13 residues. Between the trimmed V and J ends, which lost 4 bases and 8 bases, there was a span of 14 bases. Looked up from germline, CDR1 is SNHLY and CDR2 is FYNNEI. The CDR3 nucleotides read TGTGCCAGCAGTGCGGTTTTCAGGGACGAAGCTTTCTTT. Its protein is CASSAVFRDEAFF.

CDR3 in amino acids: CASSPRFAYEQYF. The CDR3 nucleotides read TGTGCCAGCTCACCGCGATTCGCCTACGAGCAGTACTTC. V and J are TRBV18 and TRBJ2-7; no clear D. V lost 3 bases, J lost 2 bases, and 8 bases lay in between. The CDR3 covers 13 residues. Germline lookup yields CDR1 KGHSH and CDR2 LQKENI.

The V and J genes are TRBV4-1 and TRBJ2-7, with D hard to call. The CDR3 totals 13 residues. CDR1 and CDR2 from the germline V gene are MGHRA and YSYEKL. V was cut by 0 bases and J by 6 bases, with 9 bases left in between. CDR3 in amino acids: CASSQDIRGEQYF. CDR3 coding DNA: TGCGCCAGCAGCCAAGATATCCGCGGCGAGCAGTACTTC.

V is TRBV15 and J is TRBJ2-5, with TRBD2 matching over 9 bases. The trim removed 8 bases at V and 5 bases at J, leaving 9 bases unmatched. Germline-derived CDR1 and CDR2 are LNHNV and YYDKDF (reference sequence). This CDR3 spans 14 amino acids. The CDR3 sequence is CATVRGGGAETQYF. CDR3 bases: TGTGCCACCGTCCGTGGCGGGGGGGCGGAGACCCAGTACTTC.

This clonotype was seen many times. This chain links TRBV4-1 with TRBJ1-5, with 7 bases lining up with TRBD1. V lost 0 bases to trimming and J lost 6 bases; unmatched junction nucleotides: 5. Germline V gene lookup returns CDR1 MGHRA and CDR2 YSYEKL. The CDR3 is 15 amino acids. This chain's CDR3 is CASSQDATGVQPQHF. CDR3 nucleotide sequence: TGCGCCAGCAGCCAAGATGCAACAGGGGTTCAGCCCCAGCATTTT.